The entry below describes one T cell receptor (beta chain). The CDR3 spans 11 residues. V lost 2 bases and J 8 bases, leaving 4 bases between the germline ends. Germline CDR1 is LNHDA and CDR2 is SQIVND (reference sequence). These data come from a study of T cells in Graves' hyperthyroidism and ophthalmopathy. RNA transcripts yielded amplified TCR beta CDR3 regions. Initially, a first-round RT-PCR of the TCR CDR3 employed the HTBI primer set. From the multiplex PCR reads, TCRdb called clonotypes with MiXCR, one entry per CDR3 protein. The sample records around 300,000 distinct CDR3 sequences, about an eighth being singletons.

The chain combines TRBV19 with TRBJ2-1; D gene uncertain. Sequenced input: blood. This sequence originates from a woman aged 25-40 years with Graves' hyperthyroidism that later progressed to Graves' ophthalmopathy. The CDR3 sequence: CASSIQHEQFF. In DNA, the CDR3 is TGTGCCAGTAGTATACAACATGAGCAGTTCTTC.